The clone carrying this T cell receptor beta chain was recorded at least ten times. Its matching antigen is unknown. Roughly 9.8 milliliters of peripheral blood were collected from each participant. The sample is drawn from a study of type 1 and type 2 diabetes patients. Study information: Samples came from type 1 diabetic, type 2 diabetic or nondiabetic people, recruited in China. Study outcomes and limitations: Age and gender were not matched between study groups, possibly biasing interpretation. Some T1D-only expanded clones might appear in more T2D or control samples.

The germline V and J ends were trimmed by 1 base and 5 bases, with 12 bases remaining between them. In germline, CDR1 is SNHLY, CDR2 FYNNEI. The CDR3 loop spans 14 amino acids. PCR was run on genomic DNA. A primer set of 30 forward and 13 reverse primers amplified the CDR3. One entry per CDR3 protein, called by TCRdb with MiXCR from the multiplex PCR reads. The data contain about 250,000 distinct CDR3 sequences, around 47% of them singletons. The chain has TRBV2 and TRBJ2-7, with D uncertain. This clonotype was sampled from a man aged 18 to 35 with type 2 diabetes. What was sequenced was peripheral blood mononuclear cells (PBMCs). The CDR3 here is CASSEERIWNEQYF. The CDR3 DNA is TGTGCCAGCAGTGAAGAGAGAATTTGGAACGAGCAGTACTTC.